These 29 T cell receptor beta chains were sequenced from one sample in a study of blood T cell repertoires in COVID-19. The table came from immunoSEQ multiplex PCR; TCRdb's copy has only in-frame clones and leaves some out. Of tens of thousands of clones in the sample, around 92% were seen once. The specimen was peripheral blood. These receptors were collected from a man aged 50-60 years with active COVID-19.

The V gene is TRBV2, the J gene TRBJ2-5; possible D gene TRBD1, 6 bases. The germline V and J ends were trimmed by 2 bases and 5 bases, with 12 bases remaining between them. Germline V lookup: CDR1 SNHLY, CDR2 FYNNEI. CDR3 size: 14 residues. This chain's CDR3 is CASSETWTVETQYF. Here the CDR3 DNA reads TGTGCCAGCAGTGAAACCTGGACAGTGGAGACCCAGTACTTC.

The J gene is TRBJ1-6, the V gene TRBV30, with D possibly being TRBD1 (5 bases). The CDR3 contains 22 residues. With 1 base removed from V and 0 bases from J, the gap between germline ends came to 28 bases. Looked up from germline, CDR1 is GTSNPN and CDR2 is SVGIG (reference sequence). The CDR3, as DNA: TGTGCCTGGAGTGCTACCACCACCTCCCAGGGTAGACCCAGCTCCTATAATTCACCCCTCCACTTT. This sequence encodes CAWSATTTSQGRPSSYNSPLHF.

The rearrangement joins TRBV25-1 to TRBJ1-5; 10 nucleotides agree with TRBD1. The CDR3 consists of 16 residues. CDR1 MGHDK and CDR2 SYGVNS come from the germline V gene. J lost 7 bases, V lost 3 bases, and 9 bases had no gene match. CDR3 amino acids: CASSETGTGVTQPQHF. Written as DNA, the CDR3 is TGTGCCAGCAGTGAGACCGGGACAGGGGTTACCCAGCCCCAGCATTTT.

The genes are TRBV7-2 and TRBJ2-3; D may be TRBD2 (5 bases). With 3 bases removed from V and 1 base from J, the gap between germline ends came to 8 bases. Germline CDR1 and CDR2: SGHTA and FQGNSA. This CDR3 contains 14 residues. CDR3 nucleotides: TGTGCCAGCAGCTTGAGGGTTGGCACAGATACGCAGTATTTT. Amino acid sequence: CASSLRVGTDTQYF.

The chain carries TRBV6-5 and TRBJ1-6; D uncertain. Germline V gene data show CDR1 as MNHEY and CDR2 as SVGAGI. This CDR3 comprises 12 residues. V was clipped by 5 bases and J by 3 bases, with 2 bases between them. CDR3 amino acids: CASSRYNSPLHF. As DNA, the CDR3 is TGTGCCAGCAGTCGCTATAATTCACCCCTCCACTTT.

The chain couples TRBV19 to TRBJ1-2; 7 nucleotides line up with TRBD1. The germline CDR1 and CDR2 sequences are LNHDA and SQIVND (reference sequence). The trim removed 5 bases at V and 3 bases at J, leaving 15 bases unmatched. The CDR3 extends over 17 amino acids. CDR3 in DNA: TGTGCCAGTAGTGGGTGGACAGGCTATGCCCTATACTATGGCTACACCTTC. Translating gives CASSGWTGYALYYGYTF.

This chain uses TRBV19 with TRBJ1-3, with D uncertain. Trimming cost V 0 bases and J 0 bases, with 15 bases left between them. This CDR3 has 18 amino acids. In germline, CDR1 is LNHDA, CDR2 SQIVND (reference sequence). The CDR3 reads CASSIDPFLLSSGNTIYF. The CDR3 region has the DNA TGTGCCAGTAGTATAGATCCGTTTCTCCTGAGCTCTGGAAACACCATATATTTT.

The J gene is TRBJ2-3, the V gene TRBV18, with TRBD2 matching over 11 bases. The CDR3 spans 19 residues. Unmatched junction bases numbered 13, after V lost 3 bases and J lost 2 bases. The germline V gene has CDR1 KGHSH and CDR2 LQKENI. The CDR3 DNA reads TGTGCCAGCTCACCCCGAGGGCTAGCGGGAGGAGGGTCCACAGATACGCAGTATTTT. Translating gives CASSPRGLAGGGSTDTQYF.

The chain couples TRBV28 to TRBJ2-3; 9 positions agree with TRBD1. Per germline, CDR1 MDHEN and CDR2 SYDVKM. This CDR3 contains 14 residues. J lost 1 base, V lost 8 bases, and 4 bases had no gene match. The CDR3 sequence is CASRRDRGTDTQYF. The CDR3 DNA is TGTGCCAGCCGAAGGGACAGGGGCACAGATACGCAGTATTTT.

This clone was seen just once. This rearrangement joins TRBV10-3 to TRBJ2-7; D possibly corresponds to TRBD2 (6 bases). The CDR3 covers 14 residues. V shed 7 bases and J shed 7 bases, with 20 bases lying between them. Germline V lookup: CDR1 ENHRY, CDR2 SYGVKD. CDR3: CAITGVGLAGEQYF. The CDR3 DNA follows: TGTGCCATCACTGGGGTGGGGCTTGCGGGAGAGCAGTACTTC.

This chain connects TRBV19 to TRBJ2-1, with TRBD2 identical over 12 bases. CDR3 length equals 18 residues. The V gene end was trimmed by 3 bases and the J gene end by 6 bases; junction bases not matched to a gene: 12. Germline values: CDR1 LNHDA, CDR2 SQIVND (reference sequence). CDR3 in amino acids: CASSIVGLAGQGANEQFF. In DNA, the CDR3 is TGTGCCAGTAGTATTGTGGGACTAGCGGGTCAAGGGGCCAATGAGCAGTTCTTC.

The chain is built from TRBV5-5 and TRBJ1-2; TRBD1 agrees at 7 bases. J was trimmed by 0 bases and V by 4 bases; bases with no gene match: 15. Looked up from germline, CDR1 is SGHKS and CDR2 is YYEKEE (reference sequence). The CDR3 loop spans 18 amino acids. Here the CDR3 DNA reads TGTGCCAGCAGCCCGTATTCGGCGGACAGGAGTACTAACTATGGCTACACCTTC. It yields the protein CASSPYSADRSTNYGYTF.

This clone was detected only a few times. DNA for the CDR3: TGTGCCAGCAGCCAAATCGACAGGGGGAAGGGCAATCAGCCCCAGCATTTT. Encoded protein: CASSQIDRGKGNQPQHF. The rearrangement uses TRBV5-4 and TRBJ1-5; TRBD1 matches at 9 bases. The V gene's germline CDR1 is SGHNT and CDR2 YYREEE (reference sequence). The CDR3 loop spans 17 amino acids. V shed 4 bases, J shed 2 bases, and the junction held 10 bases outside the gene matches.

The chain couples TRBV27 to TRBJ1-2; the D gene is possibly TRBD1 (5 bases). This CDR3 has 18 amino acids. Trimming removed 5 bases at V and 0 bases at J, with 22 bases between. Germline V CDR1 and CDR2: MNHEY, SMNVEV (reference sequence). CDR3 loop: CASSPTLKNAGPNYGYTF. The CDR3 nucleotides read TGTGCCAGCAGTCCCACCCTGAAAAATGCGGGGCCTAACTATGGCTACACCTTC.

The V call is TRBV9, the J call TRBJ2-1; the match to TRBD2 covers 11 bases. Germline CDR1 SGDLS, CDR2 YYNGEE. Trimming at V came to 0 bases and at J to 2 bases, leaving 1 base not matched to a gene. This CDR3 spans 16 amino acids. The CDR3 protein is CASSVDSGGAYNEQFF. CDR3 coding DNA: TGTGCCAGCAGCGTAGATAGCGGGGGGGCCTACAATGAGCAGTTCTTC.

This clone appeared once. CDR3 region: CASSGQGSKNIQYF. DNA of the CDR3: TGTGCCAGCTCAGGACAGGGTTCCAAAAACATTCAGTACTTC. The chain joins TRBV18 to TRBJ2-4, with 8 bases matching TRBD1. Germline trimming cut 5 bases from V and 2 bases from J; bases unmatched to any gene: 2. The germline V gene has CDR1 KGHSH and CDR2 LQKENI. This CDR3 has 14 amino acids.

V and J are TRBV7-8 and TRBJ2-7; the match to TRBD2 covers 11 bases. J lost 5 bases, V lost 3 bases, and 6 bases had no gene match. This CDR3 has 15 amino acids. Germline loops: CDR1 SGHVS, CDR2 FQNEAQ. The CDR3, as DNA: TGTGCCAGCAGCTTCTTAACTAGCGGGAGAAACGAGCAGTACTTC. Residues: CASSFLTSGRNEQYF.

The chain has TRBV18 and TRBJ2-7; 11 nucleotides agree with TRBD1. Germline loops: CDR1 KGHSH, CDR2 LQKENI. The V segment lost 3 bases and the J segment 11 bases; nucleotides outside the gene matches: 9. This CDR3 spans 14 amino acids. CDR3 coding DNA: TGTGCCAGCTCACCCTCCGGACAGGGGGCTGAGAAGTACTTC. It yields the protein CASSPSGQGAEKYF.

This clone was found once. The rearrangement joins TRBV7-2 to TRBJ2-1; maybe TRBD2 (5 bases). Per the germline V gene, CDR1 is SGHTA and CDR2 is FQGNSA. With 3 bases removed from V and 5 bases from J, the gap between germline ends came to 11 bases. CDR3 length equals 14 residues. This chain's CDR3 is CASSFGVANNEQFF. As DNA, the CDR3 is TGTGCCAGCAGCTTTGGGGTAGCGAACAATGAGCAGTTCTTC. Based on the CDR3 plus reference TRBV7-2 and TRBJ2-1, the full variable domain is GAGVSQSPSNKVTEKGKDVELRCDPISGHTALYWYRQSLGQGLEFLIYFQGNSAPDKSGLPSDRFSAERTGGSVSTLTIQRTQQEDSAVYLCASSFGVANNEQFFGPGTRLTVL.

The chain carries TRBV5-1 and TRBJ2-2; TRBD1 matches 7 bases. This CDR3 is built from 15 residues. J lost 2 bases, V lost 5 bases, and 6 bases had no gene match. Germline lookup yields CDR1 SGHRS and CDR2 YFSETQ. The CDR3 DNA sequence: TGCGCCAGCAGACCGACAGGGTTAAACACCGGGGAGCTGTTTTTT. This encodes CASRPTGLNTGELFF. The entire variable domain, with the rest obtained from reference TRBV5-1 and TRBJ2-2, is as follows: KAGVTQTPRYLIKTRGQQVTLSCSPISGHRSVSWYQQTPGQGLQFLFEYFSETQRNKGNFPGRFSGRQFSNSRSEMNVSTLELGDSALYLCASRPTGLNTGELFFGEGSRLTVL.

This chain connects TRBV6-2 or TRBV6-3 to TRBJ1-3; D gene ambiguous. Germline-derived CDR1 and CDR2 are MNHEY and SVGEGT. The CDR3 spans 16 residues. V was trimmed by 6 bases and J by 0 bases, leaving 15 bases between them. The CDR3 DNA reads TGTGCCAGCAGCCCTAGAACTCTCCTCTCTGGAAACACCATATATTTT. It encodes CASSPRTLLSGNTIYF.

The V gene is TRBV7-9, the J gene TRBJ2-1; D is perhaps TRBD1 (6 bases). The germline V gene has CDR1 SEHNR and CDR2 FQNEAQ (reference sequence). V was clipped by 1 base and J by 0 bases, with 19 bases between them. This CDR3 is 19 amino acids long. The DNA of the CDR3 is TGTGCCAGCAGCTTAGGTCGCCAGGGGCTCTCGAGCTCCTACAATGAGCAGTTCTTC. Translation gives CASSLGRQGLSSSYNEQFF.

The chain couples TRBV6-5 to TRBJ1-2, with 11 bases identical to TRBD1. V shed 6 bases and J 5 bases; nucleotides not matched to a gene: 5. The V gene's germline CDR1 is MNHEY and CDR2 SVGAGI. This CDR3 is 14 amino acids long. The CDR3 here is CASSPGTGGYGYTF. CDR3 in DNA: TGTGCCAGCAGCCCCGGGACAGGGGGATATGGCTACACCTTC.

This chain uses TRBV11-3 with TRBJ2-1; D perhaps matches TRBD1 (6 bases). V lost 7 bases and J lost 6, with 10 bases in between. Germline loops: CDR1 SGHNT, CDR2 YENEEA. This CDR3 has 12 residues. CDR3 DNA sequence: TGTGCCAGCAATCGACAGGCCAATGAGCAGTTCTTC. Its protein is CASNRQANEQFF.

The CDR3 nucleotides read TGTGCCAGCAGGCCTCAGGGGGCGCAGAATTCACCCCTCCACTTT. Its translation: CASRPQGAQNSPLHF. The chain combines TRBV6-4 with TRBJ1-6; 8 nucleotides align to TRBD1. Looked up from germline, CDR1 is MRHNA and CDR2 is SNTAGT. The CDR3 spans 15 residues. V trimming: 6 bases; J trimming: 7 bases; junction bases outside the gene matches: 8.

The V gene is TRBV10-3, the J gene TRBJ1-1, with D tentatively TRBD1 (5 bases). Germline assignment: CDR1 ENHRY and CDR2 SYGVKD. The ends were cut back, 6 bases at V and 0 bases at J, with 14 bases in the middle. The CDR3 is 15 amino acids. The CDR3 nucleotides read TGTGCCATCAGGAGCCCGACAGTCATGAACACTGAAGCTTTCTTT. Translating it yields CAIRSPTVMNTEAFF.

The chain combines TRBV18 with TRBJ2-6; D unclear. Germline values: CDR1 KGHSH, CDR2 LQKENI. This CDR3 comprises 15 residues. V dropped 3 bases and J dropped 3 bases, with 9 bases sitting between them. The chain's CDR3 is CASSPNYLGANVLTF. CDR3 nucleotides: TGTGCCAGCTCACCCAACTATCTTGGGGCCAACGTCCTGACTTTC.

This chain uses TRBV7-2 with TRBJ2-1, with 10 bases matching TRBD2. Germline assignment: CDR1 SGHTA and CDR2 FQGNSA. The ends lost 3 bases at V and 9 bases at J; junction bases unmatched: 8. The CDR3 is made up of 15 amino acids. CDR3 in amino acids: CASSLLGTSVGEQFF. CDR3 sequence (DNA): TGTGCCAGCAGCTTGCTCGGGACTAGCGTCGGTGAGCAGTTCTTC.

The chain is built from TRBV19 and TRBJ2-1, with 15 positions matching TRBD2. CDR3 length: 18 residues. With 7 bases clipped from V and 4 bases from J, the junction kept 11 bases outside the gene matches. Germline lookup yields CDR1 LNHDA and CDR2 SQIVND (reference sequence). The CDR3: CASKRGTSGRFTYNEQFF. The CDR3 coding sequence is TGTGCCAGTAAAAGGGGGACTAGCGGGAGGTTTACTTACAATGAGCAGTTCTTC.